This entry is about one T cell receptor beta chain. Germline V gene lookup returns CDR1 SGHNT and CDR2 YYREEE (reference sequence). CDR3 length: 19 residues. V dropped 1 base and J dropped 6; count of bases not matched to a gene: 18. These data come from a study of identical twins. TCRdb processed the 5' RACE reads anew with MiXCR; each CDR3 protein has one entry. The table has roughly 350,000 distinct CDR3 sequences, 9% to 15% seen once. The same specimen was also included in a second study, on yellow fever vaccine responses in identical twins.

This sequence originates from a woman between 18 and 29 years old in good health. Sample: CD8+ T cells sorted from blood. V is TRBV5-4 and J is TRBJ2-1; 8 bases agree with TRBD1. CDR3 sequence reads: CASSLQPKTRGRLGNEQFF. CDR3 DNA sequence: TGTGCCAGCAGCTTGCAACCGAAGACCAGGGGGCGGTTAGGCAATGAGCAGTTCTTC.